The T cell receptor beta chain described here comes from a study of Tregs in tolerant kidney transplant recipients. The study's findings and limits: No direct test of biological reproducibility was done here. Tregs expanded with activated donor B cells seemed most donor-specific. Validation in larger populations is needed because few patients were studied.

CD4+CD25+CD127- Tregs, CD4+CD25- non-Tregs, CD4 and CD8 cells were sorted. The table lists this clone with a count of one. Its antigen is as yet unknown. Trimming took 4 bases from V and 4 from J; bases not matched to a gene: 11. This CDR3 region has 17 residues. Germline loops: CDR1 PRHDT, CDR2 FYEKMQ (reference sequence). Profiling relied on immunoSEQ multiplex PCR, and the TCRdb table lists in-frame clones only, not all of them. The sample has approximately 60,000 clones, approximately 82% seen once. J is TRBJ2-2 and V is TRBV13; 8 bases are shared with TRBD2. The specimen was CD4+ T cells from blood. The receptor was derived from a human donor in good health. CDR3 residues: CASSSLGAGGFTGELFF. The CDR3 region has the DNA TGTGCCAGCAGCTCCCTAGGGGCGGGGGGCTTCACCGGGGAGCTGTTTTTT.